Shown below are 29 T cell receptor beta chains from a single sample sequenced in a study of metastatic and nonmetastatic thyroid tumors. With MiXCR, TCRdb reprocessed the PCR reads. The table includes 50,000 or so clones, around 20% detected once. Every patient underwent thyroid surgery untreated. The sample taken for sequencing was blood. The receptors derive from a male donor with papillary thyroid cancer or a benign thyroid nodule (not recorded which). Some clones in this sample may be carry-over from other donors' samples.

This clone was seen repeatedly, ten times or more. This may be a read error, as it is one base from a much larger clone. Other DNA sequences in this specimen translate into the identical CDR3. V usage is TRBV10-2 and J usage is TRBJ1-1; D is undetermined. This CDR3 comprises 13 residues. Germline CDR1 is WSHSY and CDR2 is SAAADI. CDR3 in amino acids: CATQRNMNTEAFF. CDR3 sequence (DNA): TGCGCCACTCAGAGGAATATGAACACTGAAGCCTTCTTT.

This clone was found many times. CDR3 amino acids: CASSIEQGSDNEQFF. CDR3 nucleotides: TGTGCCAGTAGTATAGAACAGGGGTCTGACAATGAGCAGTTCTTC. The J gene is TRBJ2-1, the V gene TRBV19; 7 bases line up with TRBD1. Germline lookup yields CDR1 LNHDA and CDR2 SQIVND (reference sequence). J lost 5 bases, V lost 0 bases, and 4 bases had no gene match. The CDR3 is 15 residues long.

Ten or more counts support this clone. CDR3 region: CATSRPARQGPRAEAFF. DNA for the CDR3: TGTGCCACCAGCAGACCAGCTCGACAGGGGCCAAGGGCTGAAGCTTTCTTT. The chain carries TRBV15 and TRBJ1-1; 8 nucleotides line up with TRBD1. This CDR3 has 17 residues. With 2 bases clipped from V and 6 bases from J, the junction kept 14 bases outside the gene matches. Germline CDR1 and CDR2: LNHNV and YYDKDF (reference sequence).

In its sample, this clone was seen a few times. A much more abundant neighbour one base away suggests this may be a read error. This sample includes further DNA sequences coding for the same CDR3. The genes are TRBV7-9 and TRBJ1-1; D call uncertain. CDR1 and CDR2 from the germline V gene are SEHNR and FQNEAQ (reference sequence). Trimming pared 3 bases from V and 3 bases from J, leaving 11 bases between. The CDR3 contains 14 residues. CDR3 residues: CASSFKGVDTEAFF. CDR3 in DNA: TGTGCCAGCAGCTTTAAGGGAGTCGACACTGAAGCTTTCTTT.

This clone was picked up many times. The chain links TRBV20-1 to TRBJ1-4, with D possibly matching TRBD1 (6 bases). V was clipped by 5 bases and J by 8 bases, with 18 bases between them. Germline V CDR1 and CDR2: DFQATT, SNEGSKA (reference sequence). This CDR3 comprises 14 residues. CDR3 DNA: TGCAGTGCTCTCCTGAAGACAGGCGGAGAAAAACTGTTTTTT. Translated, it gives CSALLKTGGEKLFF.

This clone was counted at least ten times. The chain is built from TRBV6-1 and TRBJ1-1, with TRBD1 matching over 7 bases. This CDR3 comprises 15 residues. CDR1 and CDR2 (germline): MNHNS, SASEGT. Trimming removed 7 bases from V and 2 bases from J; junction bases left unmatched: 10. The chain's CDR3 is CASMDPGTANTEAFF. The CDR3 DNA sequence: TGTGCCAGCATGGACCCCGGGACAGCCAACACTGAAGCTTTCTTT.

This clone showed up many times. The CDR3 region is CASSPGGTGGYEQYF. CDR3 in DNA: TGTGCCAGCTCACCCGGGGGGACAGGGGGATACGAGCAGTACTTC. J is TRBJ2-7 and V is TRBV18; 11 bases map to TRBD1. Germline V gives CDR1 KGHSH, CDR2 LQKENI. This CDR3 is 15 amino acids long. The V gene end was trimmed by 3 bases and the J gene end by 4 bases; junction bases not matched to a gene: 5.

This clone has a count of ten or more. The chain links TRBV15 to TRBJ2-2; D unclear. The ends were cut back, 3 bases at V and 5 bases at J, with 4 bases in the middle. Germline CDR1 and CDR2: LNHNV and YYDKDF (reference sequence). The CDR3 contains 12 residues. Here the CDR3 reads CATSSETGELFF. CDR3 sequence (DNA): TGTGCCACCAGCAGTGAAACCGGGGAGCTGTTTTTT.

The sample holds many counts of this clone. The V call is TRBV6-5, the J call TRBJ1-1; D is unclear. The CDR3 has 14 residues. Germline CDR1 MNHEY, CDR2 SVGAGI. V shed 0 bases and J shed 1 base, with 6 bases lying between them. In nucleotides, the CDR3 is TGTGCCAGCAGTTACTCTTGGGGGAACACTGAAGCTTTCTTT. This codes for CASSYSWGNTEAFF.

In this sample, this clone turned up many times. In DNA form, the CDR3 reads TGTGCCTGGAGTGTACAGTTAAACTACGAGCAGTACTTC. Amino acid sequence: CAWSVQLNYEQYF. The chain carries TRBV30 and TRBJ2-7, with D unclear. The CDR3 runs to 13 residues. Between the trimmed V and J ends, which lost 0 bases and 3 bases, there was a span of 9 bases. Per the germline V gene, CDR1 is GTSNPN and CDR2 is SVGIG (reference sequence). The full variable domain, in which reference TRBV30 and TRBJ2-7 provide the parts outside the CDR3, is SQTIHQWPATLVQPVGSPLSLECTVEGTSNPNLYWYRQAAGRGLQLLFYSVGIGQISSEVPQNLSASRPQDRQFILSSKKLLLSDSGFYLCAWSVQLNYEQYFGPGTRLTVT.

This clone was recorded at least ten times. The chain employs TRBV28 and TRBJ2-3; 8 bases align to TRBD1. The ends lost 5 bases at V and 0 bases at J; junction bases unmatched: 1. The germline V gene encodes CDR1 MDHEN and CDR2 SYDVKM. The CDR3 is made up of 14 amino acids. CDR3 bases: TGTGCCAGCAGTGGGACAGGTAGCACAGATACGCAGTATTTT. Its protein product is CASSGTGSTDTQYF. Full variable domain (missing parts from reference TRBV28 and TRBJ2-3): DVKVTQSSRYLVKRTGEKVFLECVQDMDHENMFWYRQDPGLGLRLIYFSYDVKMKEKGDIPEGYSVSREKKERFSLILESASTNQTSMYLCASSGTGSTDTQYFGPGTRLTVL.

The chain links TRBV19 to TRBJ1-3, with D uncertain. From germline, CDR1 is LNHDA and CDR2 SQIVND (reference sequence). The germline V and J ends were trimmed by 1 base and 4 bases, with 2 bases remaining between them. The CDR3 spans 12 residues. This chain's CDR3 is CASSIGGNTIYF. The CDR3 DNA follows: TGTGCCAGTAGTATAGGAGGAAACACCATATATTTT.

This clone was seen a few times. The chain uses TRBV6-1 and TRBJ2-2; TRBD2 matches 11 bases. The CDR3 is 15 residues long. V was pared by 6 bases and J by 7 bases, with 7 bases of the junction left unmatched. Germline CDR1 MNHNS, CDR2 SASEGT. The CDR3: CASRAKTSGVGELFF. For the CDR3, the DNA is TGTGCCAGCAGGGCAAAGACTAGCGGGGTCGGGGAGCTGTTTTTT.

The CDR3 loop is CASSPQDTEAFF. The CDR3 DNA sequence: TGTGCCAGCTCACCCCAAGACACTGAAGCTTTCTTT. The rearrangement joins TRBV18 to TRBJ1-1; D is ambiguous. This CDR3 spans 12 amino acids. Germline values: CDR1 KGHSH, CDR2 LQKENI. With 3 bases removed from V and 3 bases from J, the gap between germline ends came to 5 bases.

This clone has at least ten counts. The CDR3: CATSRTGGVWDEQFF. In DNA, the CDR3 is TGTGCCACCAGCAGGACAGGAGGGGTATGGGATGAGCAGTTCTTC. The chain employs TRBV15 and TRBJ2-1, with D possibly being TRBD1 or TRBD2 (6 bases each). The germline gives CDR1 LNHNV, CDR2 YYDKDF (reference sequence). The CDR3 covers 15 residues. Trimming cost V 3 bases and J 8 bases, with 17 bases left between them.

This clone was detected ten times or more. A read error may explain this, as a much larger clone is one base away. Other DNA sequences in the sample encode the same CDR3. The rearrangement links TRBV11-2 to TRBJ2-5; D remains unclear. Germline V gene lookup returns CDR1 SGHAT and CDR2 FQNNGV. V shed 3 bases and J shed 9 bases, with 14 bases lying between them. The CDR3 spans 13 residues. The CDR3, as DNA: TGTGCCAGCAGCTTGGCAGCGCTCGGAGCCCAGTACTTC. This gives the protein CASSLAALGAQYF.

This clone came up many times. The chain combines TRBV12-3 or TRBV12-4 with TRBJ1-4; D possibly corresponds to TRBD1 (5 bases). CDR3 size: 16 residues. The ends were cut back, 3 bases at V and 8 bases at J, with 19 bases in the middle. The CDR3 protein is CASSLVFQGFREKLFF. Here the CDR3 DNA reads TGTGCCAGCAGTTTGGTTTTTCAGGGCTTTAGGGAAAAACTGTTTTTT.

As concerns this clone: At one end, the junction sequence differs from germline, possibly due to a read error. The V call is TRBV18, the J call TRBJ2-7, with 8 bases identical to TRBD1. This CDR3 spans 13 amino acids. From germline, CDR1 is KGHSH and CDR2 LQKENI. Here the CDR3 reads CAGSSDRATEQYF. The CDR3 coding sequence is TGTGCCGGCTCATCGGACAGGGCTACCGAGCAGTACTTC.

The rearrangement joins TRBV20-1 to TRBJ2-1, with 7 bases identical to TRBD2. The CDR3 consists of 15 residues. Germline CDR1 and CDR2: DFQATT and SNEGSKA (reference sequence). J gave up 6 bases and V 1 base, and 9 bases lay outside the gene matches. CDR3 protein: CSARVHRGGANEQFF. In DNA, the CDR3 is TGCAGTGCTAGAGTCCACCGCGGGGGTGCCAATGAGCAGTTCTTC.

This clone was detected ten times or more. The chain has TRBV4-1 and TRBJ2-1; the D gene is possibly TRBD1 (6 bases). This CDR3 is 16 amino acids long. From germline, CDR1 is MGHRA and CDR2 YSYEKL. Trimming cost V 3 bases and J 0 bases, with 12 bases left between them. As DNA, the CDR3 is TGCGCCAGCAGCCACATCGGACAGAGCTCCTACAATGAGCAGTTCTTC. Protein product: CASSHIGQSSYNEQFF.

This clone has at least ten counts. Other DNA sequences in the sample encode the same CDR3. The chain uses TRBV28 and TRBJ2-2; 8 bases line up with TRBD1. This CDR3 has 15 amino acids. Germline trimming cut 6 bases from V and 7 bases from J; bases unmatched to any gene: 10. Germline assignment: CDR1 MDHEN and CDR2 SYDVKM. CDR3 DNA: TGTGCCAGCAGACGCCGGGACAGGACTAACGGGGAGCTGTTTTTT. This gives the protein CASRRRDRTNGELFF.

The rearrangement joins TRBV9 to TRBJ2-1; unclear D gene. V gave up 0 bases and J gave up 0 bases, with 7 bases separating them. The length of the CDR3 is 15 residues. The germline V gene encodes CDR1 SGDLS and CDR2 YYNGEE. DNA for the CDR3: TGTGCCAGCAGCGTAGGATGGAGCTCCTACAATGAGCAGTTCTTC. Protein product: CASSVGWSSYNEQFF.

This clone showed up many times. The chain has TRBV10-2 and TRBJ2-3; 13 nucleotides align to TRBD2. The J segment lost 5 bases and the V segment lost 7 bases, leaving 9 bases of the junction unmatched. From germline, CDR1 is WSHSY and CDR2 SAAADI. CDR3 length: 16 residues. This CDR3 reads CASTLGLAGAGDTQYF. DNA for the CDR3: TGCGCCAGCACCCTCGGACTAGCGGGGGCGGGAGATACGCAGTATTTT.

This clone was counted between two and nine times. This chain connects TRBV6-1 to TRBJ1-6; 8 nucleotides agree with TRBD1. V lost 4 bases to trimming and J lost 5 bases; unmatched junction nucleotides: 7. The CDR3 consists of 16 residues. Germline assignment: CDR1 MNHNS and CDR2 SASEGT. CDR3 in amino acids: CASSARTGIDNSPLHF. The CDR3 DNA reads TGTGCCAGCAGTGCGAGGACAGGGATTGATAATTCACCCCTCCACTTT.

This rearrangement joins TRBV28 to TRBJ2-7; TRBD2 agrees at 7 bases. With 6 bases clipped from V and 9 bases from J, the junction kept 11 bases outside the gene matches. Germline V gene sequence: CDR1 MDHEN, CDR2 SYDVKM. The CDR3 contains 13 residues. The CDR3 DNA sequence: TGTGCCAGCAGCACCGGGGACTATCGGAGGCAGTACTTC. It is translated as CASSTGDYRRQYF. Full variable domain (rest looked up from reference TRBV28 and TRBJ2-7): DVKVTQSSRYLVKRTGEKVFLECVQDMDHENMFWYRQDPGLGLRLIYFSYDVKMKEKGDIPEGYSVSREKKERFSLILESASTNQTSMYLCASSTGDYRRQYFGPGTRLTVT.

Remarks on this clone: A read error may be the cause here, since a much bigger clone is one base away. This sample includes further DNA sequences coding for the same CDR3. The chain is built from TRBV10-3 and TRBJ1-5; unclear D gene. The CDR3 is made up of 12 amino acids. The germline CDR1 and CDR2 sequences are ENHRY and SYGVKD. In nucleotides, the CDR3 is TGTGCCATCGGGGATAGCAATCAGCCACAGCATTTC. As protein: CAIGDSNQPQHF.

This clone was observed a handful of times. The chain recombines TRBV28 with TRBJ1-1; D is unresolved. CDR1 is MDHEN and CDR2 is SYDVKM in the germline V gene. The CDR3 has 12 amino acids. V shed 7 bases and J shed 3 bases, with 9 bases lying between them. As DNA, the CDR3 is TGTGCCAGCACCGCGGATTACACTGAAGCTTTCTTT. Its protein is CASTADYTEAFF.

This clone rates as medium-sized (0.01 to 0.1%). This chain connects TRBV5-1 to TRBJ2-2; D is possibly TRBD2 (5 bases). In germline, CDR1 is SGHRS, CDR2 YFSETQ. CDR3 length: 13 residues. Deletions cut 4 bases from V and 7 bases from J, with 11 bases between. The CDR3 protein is CASSVGDLGELFF. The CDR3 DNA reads TGCGCCAGCAGCGTCGGGGATCTCGGGGAGCTGTTTTTT.

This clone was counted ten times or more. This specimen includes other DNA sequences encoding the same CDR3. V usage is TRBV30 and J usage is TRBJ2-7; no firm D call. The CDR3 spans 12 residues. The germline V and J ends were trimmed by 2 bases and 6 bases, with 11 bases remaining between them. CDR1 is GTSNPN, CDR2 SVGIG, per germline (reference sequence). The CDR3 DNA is TGTGCCTGGAGTCCTCAAGGTCGCGAGCAGTACTTC. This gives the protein CAWSPQGREQYF.